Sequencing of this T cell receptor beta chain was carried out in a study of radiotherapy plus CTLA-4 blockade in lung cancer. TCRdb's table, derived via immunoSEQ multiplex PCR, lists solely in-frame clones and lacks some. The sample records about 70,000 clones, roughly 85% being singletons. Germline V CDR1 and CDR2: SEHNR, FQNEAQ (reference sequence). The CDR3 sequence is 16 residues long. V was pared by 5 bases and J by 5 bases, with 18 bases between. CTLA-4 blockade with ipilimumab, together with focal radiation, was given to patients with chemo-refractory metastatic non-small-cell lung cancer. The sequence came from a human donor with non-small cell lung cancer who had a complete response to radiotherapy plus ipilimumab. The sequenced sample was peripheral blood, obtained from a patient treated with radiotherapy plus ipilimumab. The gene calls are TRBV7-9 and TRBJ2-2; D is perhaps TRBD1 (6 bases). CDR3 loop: CASSASSRGRTGELFF. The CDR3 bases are TGTGCCAGCAGCGCCAGTTCCAGGGGACGAACCGGGGAGCTGTTTTTT.